What follows describes a single TCR beta chain. Its antigen is as yet unknown. Amplification yielded TCR beta CDR3 regions, with RNA transcripts as the source. The HTBI primer set served for first-round RT-PCR of the TCR CDR3. A single record per CDR3 protein comes from TCRdb applying MiXCR to the multiplex PCR reads. The sample holds hundreds of thousands of distinct CDR3 sequences, 20% to 25% seen once. Germline V gene lookup returns CDR1 MNHNS and CDR2 SASEGT. This CDR3 spans 14 amino acids. J gave up 1 base and V 4 bases, and 3 bases lay outside the gene matches. The source of the sample is a study of T cells in Graves' hyperthyroidism and ophthalmopathy. Notes on the study in general: A model of 13 V-J features distinguished ophthalmopathy from stable hyperthyroidism. Most thyroid-expanded clonotypes above 0.001 were also found in blood.

PBMCs were derived from around 10 ml fresh peripheral blood. The clonotype originates from a man in his thirties or forties with Graves' ophthalmopathy. Sequenced input: blood. The gene calls are TRBV6-1 and TRBJ2-5; TRBD1 agrees at 7 bases. Here the CDR3 DNA reads TGTGCCAGCAGTGGAGGGGGCCCCCAAGAGACCCAGTACTTC. Its protein product is CASSGGGPQETQYF.